This T cell receptor (beta chain) was observed in a study of blood T cell repertoires in COVID-19. Study details: COVID-19 samples from acute and convalescent phases originated in the United States, Italy and Spain. Sources were T cells, B-cell-depleted T cells, or PBMCs; the material itself was cDNA or gDNA.

How the authors handled the data: Reference gene primer amplification yielded estimated nucleated cell counts. The assay was immunoSEQ multiplex PCR, and TCRdb's table has in-frame clones only and misses some. For V, J and clone size, that table is used; D and trimming come from the DNA. The table includes some 130,000 clones, around nine tenths detected once. This clone was counted between two and nine times. V shed 7 bases and J shed 4 bases, with 23 bases lying between them. CDR1 SGHTA and CDR2 FQGNSA come from the germline V gene. The CDR3 length is 16 residues. The sequence derives from a man between 60 and 75 years old with active or convalescent COVID-19. The sample consisted of peripheral blood. The chain has TRBV7-2 and TRBJ2-7; D may be TRBD1 (8 bases). CDR3 amino acids: CASTLRAGDRLYEQYF. The CDR3 DNA follows: TGTGCCAGCACCCTCCGGGCGGGGGACAGGCTATACGAGCAGTACTTC.